The 22 T cell receptor beta chains in this list originate from one sample, sequenced in a study of T cells in Graves' hyperthyroidism and ophthalmopathy. The TCR beta CDR3 regions underwent amplification using RNA transcripts as the source. The primer set for the first-round RT-PCR of the TCR CDR3 was HTBI. TCRdb redid the calling of the multiplex PCR reads with MiXCR, one entry per CDR3 protein. The profile shows hundreds of thousands of distinct CDR3 sequences, 15% to 18% of them singletons. Sequencing input: blood. These receptors were taken from a woman aged 18-29 years with Graves' hyperthyroidism.

The table lists this clonotype with a few counts. The chain employs TRBV4-1 and TRBJ2-3; 8 bases are shared with TRBD1. The V gene end was trimmed by 1 base and the J gene end by 4 bases; junction bases not matched to a gene: 13. The CDR3 sequence is 18 residues long. Germline-derived CDR1 and CDR2 are MGHRA and YSYEKL. The CDR3 DNA is TGCGCCAGCAGCCAAGTAGGATCGACCAGGGGGCGGGCAGATACGCAGTATTTT. Translating it yields CASSQVGSTRGRADTQYF.

Ten or more counts support this clonotype. The chain combines TRBV24-1 with TRBJ1-2; TRBD1 might be the D (5 bases). Trimming cost V 6 bases and J 2 bases, with 9 bases left between them. Germline V gene lookup returns CDR1 KGHDR and CDR2 SFDVKD. The CDR3 runs 13 residues. CDR3 in amino acids: CATSPGGNYGYTF. The CDR3 coding sequence is TGTGCCACCAGTCCCGGGGGGAACTATGGCTACACCTTC.

In its sample, this clonotype was seen many times. The chain carries TRBV19 and TRBJ2-7; TRBD2 is a possible D gene (6 bases). The CDR3 extends over 15 amino acids. Germline V gene sequence: CDR1 LNHDA, CDR2 SQIVND (reference sequence). V was shortened by 3 bases and J by 2 bases, with 14 bases between the two germline ends. The chain's CDR3 is CASSIGGGKTYEQYF. The CDR3 DNA reads TGTGCCAGTAGTATTGGCGGAGGGAAAACCTACGAGCAGTACTTC.

This clonotype appeared many times. The CDR3 DNA sequence: TGTGCCAGCAGCTTAAGTAGCGACGGTCGAACGCAGTATTTT. It specifies CASSLSSDGRTQYF. V gene TRBV7-3 combines with J gene TRBJ2-3; D may be TRBD2 (5 bases). The CDR3 runs to 14 residues. From germline, CDR1 is SGHTA and CDR2 FQGTGA. Trimming cost V 1 base and J 9 bases, with 14 bases left between them.

The sample holds many counts of this clonotype. The chain combines TRBV10-3 with TRBJ1-2; TRBD1 matches at 8 bases. J gave up 2 bases and V 4 bases, and 12 bases lay outside the gene matches. Germline V gene sequence: CDR1 ENHRY, CDR2 SYGVKD. This CDR3 is built from 17 residues. CDR3 in DNA: TGTGCCATCAGTGCCCCGTCGGCAGGGGGCATGAACTATGGCTACACCTTC. The encoded protein is CAISAPSAGGMNYGYTF.

This clonotype was seen at least ten times. V usage is TRBV20-1 and J usage is TRBJ2-5, with 9 nucleotides matching TRBD2. CDR3 length equals 15 residues. The V segment lost 0 bases and the J segment 5 bases; nucleotides outside the gene matches: 7. In germline, CDR1 is DFQATT, CDR2 SNEGSKA (reference sequence). This chain's CDR3 is CSAREIAGEVETQYF. In nucleotides, the CDR3 is TGCAGTGCTAGAGAAATAGCGGGAGAGGTTGAGACCCAGTACTTC.

This clonotype was seen ten or more times. The DNA for the CDR3 is TGTGCCATCAGCCCTGGGACAGGGAACATTCAGTACTTC. Encoded protein: CAISPGTGNIQYF. The genes are TRBV10-3 and TRBJ2-4, with 9 nucleotides matching TRBD1. V dropped 6 bases and J dropped 7; count of bases not matched to a gene: 4. This CDR3 is 13 amino acids long. CDR1 and CDR2 from the germline V gene are ENHRY and SYGVKD.

Note on this clonotype: The junction departs from the called germline gene at one end, perhaps through a read error. The V gene is TRBV7-3, the J gene TRBJ2-4; possibly TRBD1 or TRBD2 for D (6 bases each). The CDR3 covers 18 residues. CDR1 is SGHTA, CDR2 FQGTGA, per germline. CDR3: CASSQLPVHREDKNIQYF. CDR3 nucleotide sequence: TGCGCCAGCAGCCAGCTCCCCGTTCACAGGGAGGACAAAAACATTCAGTACTTC.

This clonotype was found many times. V is TRBV3-1 and J is TRBJ1-1, with D uncertain. This CDR3 has 11 amino acids. V lost 2 bases and J 8 bases, leaving 6 bases between the germline ends. Germline CDR1 reads LGHDT; CDR2 reads YNNKEL (reference sequence). The chain's CDR3 is CASSQWREAFF. Here the CDR3 DNA reads TGTGCCAGCAGCCAATGGAGGGAAGCTTTCTTT.

This clonotype was detected ten times or more. V and J are TRBV19 and TRBJ1-5, with TRBD1 identical over 8 bases. The CDR3 contains 14 residues. From germline, CDR1 is LNHDA and CDR2 SQIVND (reference sequence). J gave up 7 bases and V 5 bases, and 7 bases lay outside the gene matches. CDR3 sequence: CASSVGQGGQPQHF. The CDR3 DNA sequence: TGTGCCAGTAGTGTCGGACAGGGCGGACAGCCCCAGCATTTT. Supplemented by reference TRBV19 and TRBJ1-5, the full variable domain reads DGGITQSPKYLFRKEGQNVTLSCEQNLNHDAMYWYRQDPGQGLRLIYYSQIVNDFQKGDIAEGYSVSREKKESFPLTVTSAQKNPTAFYLCASSVGQGGQPQHFGDGTRLSIL.

Notes on this clonotype: This may be a read error: a much more frequent sequence differs by one nucleotide. V and J are TRBV24-1 and TRBJ2-1, with TRBD1 matching 9 bases. The CDR3 consists of 16 residues. In germline, CDR1 is KGHDR, CDR2 SFDVKD. CDR3 loop: CATSDLAGTGNKEQFF. CDR3 nucleotide sequence: TGTGCCACCAGTGATTTAGCGGGGACAGGGAACAAAGAGCAGTTCTTC.

The chain recombines TRBV12-3 or TRBV12-4 with TRBJ2-1; 9 positions match TRBD1. This CDR3 is 14 amino acids long. The junction had 5 bases not matched to a gene; V was cut back by 6 bases and J by 5 bases. The CDR3 here is CASSRQGDDNEQFF. The CDR3 bases are TGTGCCAGCAGCAGACAGGGGGACGACAATGAGCAGTTCTTC.

This clonotype was observed at least ten times. This rearrangement joins TRBV30 to TRBJ2-2, with 11 nucleotides matching TRBD1. The V segment lost 4 bases and the J segment 6 bases; nucleotides outside the gene matches: 4. The CDR3 spans 14 residues. Per germline, CDR1 GTSNPN and CDR2 SVGIG (reference sequence). This chain's CDR3 is CAWIPGQGAGELFF. In nucleotides, the CDR3 is TGTGCCTGGATCCCGGGACAGGGGGCCGGGGAGCTGTTTTTT.

The sample holds many counts of this clonotype. The chain joins TRBV20-1 to TRBJ2-7; 12 bases map to TRBD2. CDR1 and CDR2 from the germline V gene are DFQATT and SNEGSKA (reference sequence). The CDR3 has 14 amino acids. The V gene end was trimmed by 3 bases and the J gene end by 7 bases; junction bases not matched to a gene: 7. The CDR3 sequence is CSASGLAGSGEQYF. CDR3 nucleotide sequence: TGCAGTGCTAGTGGACTAGCGGGATCTGGGGAGCAGTACTTC.

At least ten counts were recorded for this clonotype. V is TRBV11-3 and J is TRBJ2-2; no definite D call. The CDR3 spans 12 residues. Germline CDR1 reads SGHNT; CDR2 reads YENEEA. Trimming removed 1 base at V and 6 bases at J, with 3 bases between. The CDR3: CASSLVAGELFF. CDR3 nucleotide sequence: TGTGCCAGCAGCTTAGTCGCCGGGGAGCTGTTTTTT.

This clonotype was detected many times. This rearrangement joins TRBV6-6 to TRBJ2-2; D uncertain. V was shortened by 1 base and J by 6 bases, with 15 bases between the two germline ends. This CDR3 region has 16 residues. Germline V CDR1 and CDR2: MNHNY, SVGAGI (reference sequence). The CDR3 region has the DNA TGTGCCAGCAGTTACTTGATGGCCCACAGCTCCGGGGAGCTGTTTTTT. Amino acids: CASSYLMAHSSGELFF.

This clonotype was counted at least ten times. V is TRBV19 and J is TRBJ2-1; 7 bases agree with TRBD2. The ends lost 0 bases at V and 7 bases at J; junction bases unmatched: 9. The V gene's germline CDR1 is LNHDA and CDR2 SQIVND (reference sequence). The length of the CDR3 is 16 residues. The CDR3 loop is CASSIEMGLPWNEQFF. CDR3 nucleotides: TGTGCCAGTAGTATAGAAATGGGACTACCGTGGAATGAGCAGTTCTTC. Complete variable domain (other parts from reference TRBV19 and TRBJ2-1): DGGITQSPKYLFRKEGQNVTLSCEQNLNHDAMYWYRQDPGQGLRLIYYSQIVNDFQKGDIAEGYSVSREKKESFPLTVTSAQKNPTAFYLCASSIEMGLPWNEQFFGPGTRLTVL.

The sample holds many counts of this clonotype. V is TRBV7-3 and J is TRBJ2-5; TRBD2 aligns across 8 bases. The CDR3 totals 15 residues. Germline lookup yields CDR1 SGHTA and CDR2 FQGTGA. Trimming cost V 5 bases and J 1 base; bases outside gene matches: 6. The CDR3 sequence is CASSPGGGVQETQYF. CDR3 DNA sequence: TGTGCCAGCAGCCCCGGGGGGGGAGTCCAAGAGACCCAGTACTTC.

There are many counts of this clonotype. V is TRBV7-6 and J is TRBJ1-4; 8 nucleotides agree with TRBD1. The V and J ends lost 3 bases and 8 bases, in that order; junction bases with no gene match: 11. The germline V gene has CDR1 SGHVS and CDR2 FNYEAQ. This CDR3 has 16 amino acids. The DNA for the CDR3 is TGTGCCAGCAGCTTGCTGGCGGACAGGGTAGTGGAAAAACTGTTTTTT. Its translation is CASSLLADRVVEKLFF. Using reference TRBV7-6 and TRBJ1-4 for the parts outside the CDR3, the full variable domain is GAGVSQSPRYKVTKRGQDVALRCDPISGHVSLYWYRQALGQGPEFLTYFNYEAQQDKSGLPNDRFSAERPEGSISTLTIQRTEQRDSAMYRCASSLLADRVVEKLFFGSGTQLSVL.

The sample holds many counts of this clonotype. CDR3 nucleotides: TGTGCCAGCAGGGGGGACAGGGAAAAACTGTTTTTT. This encodes CASRGDREKLFF. The chain links TRBV2 to TRBJ1-4; 8 positions match TRBD1. The length of the CDR3 is 12 residues. After removal of 6 bases from V and 8 bases from J, the junction contained 2 bases not matched to a gene. Germline CDR1 SNHLY, CDR2 FYNNEI.

This clonotype showed up many times. The chain has TRBV13 and TRBJ2-7; D gene ambiguous. The CDR3 is 14 residues long. In germline, CDR1 is PRHDT, CDR2 FYEKMQ (reference sequence). V shed 7 bases and J shed 2 bases, with 15 bases lying between them. Written as DNA, the CDR3 is TGTGCCAGCATTTCCTCTGCAGCGACCTACGAGCAGTACTTC. Protein product: CASISSAATYEQYF.

This clonotype was recorded at least ten times. This chain uses TRBV7-2 with TRBJ2-7; TRBD2 matches 8 bases. V lost 7 bases and J lost 4; bases outside the gene matches: 12. Germline V gives CDR1 SGHTA, CDR2 FQGNSA. CDR3 size: 15 residues. CDR3 residues: CASTVTTGGFYEQYF. The DNA for the CDR3 is TGTGCCAGCACCGTAACCACGGGGGGGTTTTACGAGCAGTACTTC.